Following are 8 T cell receptor beta chains from one sample sequenced in a study of breast tumors, draining lymph nodes, adjacent tissues. Axillary draining lymph nodes of breast cancer patients supplied the node samples. TCRdb used MiXCR to reprocess the multiplex PCR reads, holding one entry per CDR3 protein. Of a few hundred thousand distinct CDR3 sequences in the sample, approximately 36% are singletons; the top ten hold approximately 3.6%. Sample: axillary lymph node tissue. The receptors here all came from a female donor with breast cancer. Some clones in this sample may be carry-over from other donors' samples.

The rearrangement uses TRBV12-3 or TRBV12-4 and TRBJ1-1, with 10 bases aligning to TRBD1. The CDR3 is 14 amino acids. V dropped 8 bases and J dropped 3; count of bases not matched to a gene: 6. The CDR3 DNA follows: TGTGCCAGCGGATGGACAGGGGGGGACACTGAAGCTTTCTTT. Translating it yields CASGWTGGDTEAFF.

This clonotype was recorded many times. J is TRBJ2-3 and V is TRBV29-1; D not resolved. The CDR3 length is 12 residues. Trimming stripped 7 bases from V and 0 bases from J, with 8 bases between. Per germline, CDR1 SQVTM and CDR2 ANQGSEA. This CDR3 reads CSAQTSTDTQYF. In DNA form, the CDR3 reads TGCAGCGCTCAAACTAGCACAGATACGCAGTATTTT.

This clonotype has a count of ten or more. CDR3 sequence: CASSPLTGMHGYTF. CDR3 coding DNA: TGTGCCAGCAGTCCCCTCACAGGGATGCATGGCTACACCTTC. J is TRBJ1-2 and V is TRBV6-5, with D tentatively TRBD1 (6 bases). There are 14 residues in the CDR3. The germline V gene encodes CDR1 MNHEY and CDR2 SVGAGI. The V end lost 5 bases, the J end lost 6 bases, and 16 bases lay between the germline ends.

This clonotype was detected ten times or more. The chain uses TRBV2 and TRBJ2-1; the D call may be TRBD1 or TRBD2 (5 bases each). V lost 4 bases and J lost 5, with 9 bases in between. There are 13 residues in the CDR3. CDR1 is SNHLY and CDR2 is FYNNEI in the germline V gene. The chain's CDR3 is CASSVRGDNEQFF. Here the CDR3 DNA reads TGTGCCAGCAGTGTACGGGGCGACAATGAGCAGTTCTTC. The full variable domain, its missing parts supplied by reference TRBV2 and TRBJ2-1, is EPEVTQTPSHQVTQMGQEVILRCVPISNHLYFYWYRQILGQKVEFLVSFYNNEISEKSEIFDDQFSVERPDGSNFTLKIRSTKLEDSAMYFCASSVRGDNEQFFGPGTRLTVL.

In its sample, this clonotype was seen many times. The rearrangement joins TRBV18 to TRBJ1-5; D uncertain. V was pared by 2 bases and J by 0 bases, with 8 bases between. The CDR3 is 15 amino acids. Looked up from germline, CDR1 is KGHSH and CDR2 is LQKENI. CDR3 nucleotide sequence: TGTGCCAGCTCACCAGGGTATGATAGCAATCAGCCCCAGCATTTT. It is translated as CASSPGYDSNQPQHF.

In its sample, this clonotype was seen many times. This chain links TRBV29-1 with TRBJ1-2; 10 bases map to TRBD1. Unmatched junction bases numbered 5, after V lost 7 bases and J lost 3 bases. Germline V gene data show CDR1 as SQVTM and CDR2 as ANQGSEA. This CDR3 region has 13 residues. Here the CDR3 reads CSASDRGDYGYTF. DNA of the CDR3: TGCAGCGCTTCGGACAGGGGGGACTATGGCTACACCTTC.

The gene calls are TRBV7-2 and TRBJ1-1; D unclear. CDR3 size: 15 residues. Trimming shortened V by 2 bases and J by 2 bases, and 12 bases separated the two germline ends. CDR1 is SGHTA, CDR2 FQGNSA, per germline. CDR3 coding DNA: TGTGCCAGCAGCTTATGGTTGGCTGAAAACACTGAAGCTTTCTTT. Protein sequence: CASSLWLAENTEAFF.

This clonotype was seen repeatedly, ten times or more. J is TRBJ2-7 and V is TRBV7-8; TRBD2 is a possible D gene (5 bases). CDR1 SGHVS and CDR2 FQNEAQ come from the germline V gene. The germline V and J ends were trimmed by 6 bases and 6 bases, with 12 bases remaining between them. This CDR3 has 12 amino acids. The CDR3 region is CASSFVGGEQYF. The CDR3 coding sequence is TGTGCCAGCAGTTTCGTCGGAGGCGAGCAGTACTTC.